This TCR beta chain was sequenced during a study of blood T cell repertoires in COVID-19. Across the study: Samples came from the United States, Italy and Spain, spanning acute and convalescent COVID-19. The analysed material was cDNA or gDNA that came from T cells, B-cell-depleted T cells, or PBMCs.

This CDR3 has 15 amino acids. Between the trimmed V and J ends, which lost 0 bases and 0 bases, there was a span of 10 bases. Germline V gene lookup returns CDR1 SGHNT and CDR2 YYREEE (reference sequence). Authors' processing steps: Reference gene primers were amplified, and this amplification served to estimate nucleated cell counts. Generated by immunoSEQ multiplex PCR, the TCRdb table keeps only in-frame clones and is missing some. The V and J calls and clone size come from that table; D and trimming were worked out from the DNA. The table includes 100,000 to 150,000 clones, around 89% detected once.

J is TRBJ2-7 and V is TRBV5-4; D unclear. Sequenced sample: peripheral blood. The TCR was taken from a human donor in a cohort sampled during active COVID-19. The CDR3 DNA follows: TGTGCCAGCAGCTTGGATCAGGCGAACTCCTACGAGCAGTACTTC. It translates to CASSLDQANSYEQYF.